This TCR beta chain was sequenced during a study of post-analysis software for immune sequencing data. Study in general: The cohort encompassed relapsing-remitting, secondary progressive and progressive-relapsing multiple sclerosis disease courses.

General study results and limits: Samples from one preparation batch, clustered by F measure, grouped strongly together. Controls had lower frequencies than patients of four or five TRBV segments, which included TRBV5-6, TRBV5-1 and TRBV20-1. Comparison with controls showed significantly lower normalized Chao1 diversity in multiple sclerosis patients.

CDR1 is MNHNY, CDR2 SVGAGI, per germline (reference sequence). The CDR3 has 15 residues. V was cut by 4 bases and J by 5 bases, with 14 bases left in between. Unique molecular identifiers had been added to the TCR beta cDNA libraries. Input amounts of 1 to 10 million T cells were used. These gave approximately 500,000 cDNA molecules, so each molecule approximated one T cell. TCRdb re-analysed the PCR reads in MiXCR, keeping a single row per CDR3 protein. The sample holds about 770,000 distinct CDR3 sequences, around 45% seen once. This clonotype was found a few times. The antigen remains undetermined. Sample: blood. The chain employs TRBV6-6 and TRBJ1-4; D is possibly TRBD1 (5 bases). The sequence came from a girl under 18 with multiple sclerosis. The CDR3, as DNA: TGTGCCAGCAGTTCCCAGACAGAACTCAATGAAAAACTGTTTTTT. This sequence encodes CASSSQTELNEKLFF.